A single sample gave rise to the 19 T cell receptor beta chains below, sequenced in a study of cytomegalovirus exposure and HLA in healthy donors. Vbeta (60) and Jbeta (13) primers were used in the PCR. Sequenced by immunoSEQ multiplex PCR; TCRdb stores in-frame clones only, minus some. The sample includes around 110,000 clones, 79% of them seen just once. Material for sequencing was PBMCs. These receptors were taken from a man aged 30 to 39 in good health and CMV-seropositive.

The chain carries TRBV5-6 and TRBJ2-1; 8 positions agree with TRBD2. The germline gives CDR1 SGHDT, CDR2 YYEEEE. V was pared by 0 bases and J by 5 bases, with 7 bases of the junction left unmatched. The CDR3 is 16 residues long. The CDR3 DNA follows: TGTGCCAGCAGCTTGGTCCGGGAGGGCCAGCACAATGAGCAGTTCTTC. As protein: CASSLVREGQHNEQFF.

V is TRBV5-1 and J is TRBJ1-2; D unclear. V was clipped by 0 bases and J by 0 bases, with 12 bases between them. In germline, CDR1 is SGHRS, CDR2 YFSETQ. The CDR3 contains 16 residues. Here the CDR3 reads CASSLASGLTNYGYTF. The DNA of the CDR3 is TGCGCCAGCAGCTTGGCCTCAGGCCTTACTAACTATGGCTACACCTTC.

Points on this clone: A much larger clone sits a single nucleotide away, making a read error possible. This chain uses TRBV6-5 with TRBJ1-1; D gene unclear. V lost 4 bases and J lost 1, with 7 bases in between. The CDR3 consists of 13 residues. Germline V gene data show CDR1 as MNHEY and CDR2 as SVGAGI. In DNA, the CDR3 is TGTGCCAGCAGTTTAACAGAGAACACTGAAGCTTTCTTT. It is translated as CASSLTENTEAFF.

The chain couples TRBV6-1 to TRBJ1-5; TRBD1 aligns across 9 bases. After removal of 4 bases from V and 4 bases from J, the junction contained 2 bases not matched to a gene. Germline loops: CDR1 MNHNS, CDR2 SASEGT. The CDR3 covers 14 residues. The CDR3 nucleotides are TGTGCCAGCAGTGTGGGGACAGGGAATCAGCCCCAGCATTTT. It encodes CASSVGTGNQPQHF.

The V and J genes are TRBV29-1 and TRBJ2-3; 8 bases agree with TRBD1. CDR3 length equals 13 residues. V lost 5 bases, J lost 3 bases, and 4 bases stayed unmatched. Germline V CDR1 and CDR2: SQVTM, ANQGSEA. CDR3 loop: CSVLQGATDTQYF. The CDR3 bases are TGCAGCGTTTTGCAGGGGGCTACAGATACGCAGTATTTT.

CDR3 region: CASSLGLAGGSSTDTQYF. The CDR3 DNA reads TGTGCCAGCAGCCTGGGACTAGCGGGGGGAAGTAGCACAGATACGCAGTATTTT. The gene calls are TRBV7-3 and TRBJ2-3, with 15 bases identical to TRBD2. This CDR3 has 18 amino acids. Germline V CDR1 and CDR2: SGHTA, FQGTGA. V shed 5 bases, J shed 0 bases, and the junction held 6 bases outside the gene matches.

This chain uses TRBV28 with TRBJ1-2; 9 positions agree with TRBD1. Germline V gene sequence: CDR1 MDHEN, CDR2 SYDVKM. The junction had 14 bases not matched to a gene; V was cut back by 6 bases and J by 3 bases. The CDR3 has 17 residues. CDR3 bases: TGTGCCAGCAGCCTGCCGGGACAGGGAGGAACGCACTATGGCTACACCTTC. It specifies CASSLPGQGGTHYGYTF.

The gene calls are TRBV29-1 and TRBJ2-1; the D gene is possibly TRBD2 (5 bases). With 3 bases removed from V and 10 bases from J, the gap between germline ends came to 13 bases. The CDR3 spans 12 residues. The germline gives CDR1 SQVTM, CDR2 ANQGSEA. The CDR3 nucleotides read TGCAGCGTTGAGGACGGGGTAGAAGAGCAGTTCTTC. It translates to CSVEDGVEEQFF.

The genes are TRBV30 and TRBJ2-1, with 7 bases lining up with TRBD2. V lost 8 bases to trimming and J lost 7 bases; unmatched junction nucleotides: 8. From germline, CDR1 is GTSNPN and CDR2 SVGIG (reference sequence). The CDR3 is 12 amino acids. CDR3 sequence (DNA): TGTGCCACCAGGACTAGTTATAATGAGCAGTTCTTC. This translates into CATRTSYNEQFF.

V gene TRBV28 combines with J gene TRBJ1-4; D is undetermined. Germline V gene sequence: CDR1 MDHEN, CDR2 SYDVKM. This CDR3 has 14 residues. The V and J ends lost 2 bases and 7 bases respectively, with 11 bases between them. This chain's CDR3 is CASSLPGLVEKLFF. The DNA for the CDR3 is TGTGCCAGCAGTTTACCGGGTTTGGTTGAAAAACTGTTTTTT.

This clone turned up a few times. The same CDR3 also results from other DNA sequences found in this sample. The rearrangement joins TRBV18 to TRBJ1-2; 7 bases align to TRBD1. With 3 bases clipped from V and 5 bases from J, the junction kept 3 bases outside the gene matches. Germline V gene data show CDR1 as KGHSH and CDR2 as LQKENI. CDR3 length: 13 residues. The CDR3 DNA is TGTGCCAGCTCACCGGACAGGTATTATGGCTACACCTTC. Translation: CASSPDRYYGYTF.

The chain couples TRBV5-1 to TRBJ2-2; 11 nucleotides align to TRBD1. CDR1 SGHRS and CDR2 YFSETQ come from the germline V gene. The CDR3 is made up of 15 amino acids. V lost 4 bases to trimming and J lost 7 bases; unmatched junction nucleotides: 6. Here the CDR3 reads CASSRDRGKVGELFF. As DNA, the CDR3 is TGCGCCAGCAGCAGGGACAGGGGGAAAGTCGGGGAGCTGTTTTTT.

The CDR3, as DNA: TGTGCCAGCAGCAAAAACGGACAGGACGGCAATCAGCCCCAGCATTTT. This gives the protein CASSKNGQDGNQPQHF. The rearrangement uses TRBV21-1 and TRBJ1-5; TRBD1 is the table's D call and was not checked against the DNA. TRBV21-1 is given as a pseudogene. The CDR3 length is 16 residues.

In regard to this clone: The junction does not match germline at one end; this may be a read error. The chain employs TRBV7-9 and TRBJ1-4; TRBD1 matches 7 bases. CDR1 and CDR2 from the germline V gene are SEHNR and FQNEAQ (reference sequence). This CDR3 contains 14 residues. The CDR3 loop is CSSSPTGWDEKLFF. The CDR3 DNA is TGTTCCAGCAGCCCGACAGGGTGGGATGAAAAACTGTTTTTT.

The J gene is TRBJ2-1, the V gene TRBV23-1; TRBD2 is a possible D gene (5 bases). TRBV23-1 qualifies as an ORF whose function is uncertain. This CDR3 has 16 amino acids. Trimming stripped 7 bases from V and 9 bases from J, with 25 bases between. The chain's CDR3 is CASISTGLVSVGEQFF. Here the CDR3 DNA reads TGCGCCAGCATCTCAACGGGGTTGGTTAGCGTGGGTGAGCAGTTCTTC.

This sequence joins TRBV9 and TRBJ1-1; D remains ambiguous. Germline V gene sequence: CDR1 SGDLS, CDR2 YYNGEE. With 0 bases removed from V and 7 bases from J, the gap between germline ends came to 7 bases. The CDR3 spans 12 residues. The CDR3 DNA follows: TGTGCCAGCAGCGTAGGTCACAGTGAAGCTTTCTTT. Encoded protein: CASSVGHSEAFF.

The CDR3 is CASSEMRSYEQYF. In DNA form, the CDR3 reads TGTGCCAGCAGTGAAATGAGGTCCTACGAGCAGTACTTC. The rearrangement links TRBV6-1 to TRBJ2-7; D not resolved. CDR3 length: 13 amino acids. Germline V gives CDR1 MNHNS, CDR2 SASEGT. Trimming shortened V by 2 bases and J by 1 base, and 6 bases separated the two germline ends.

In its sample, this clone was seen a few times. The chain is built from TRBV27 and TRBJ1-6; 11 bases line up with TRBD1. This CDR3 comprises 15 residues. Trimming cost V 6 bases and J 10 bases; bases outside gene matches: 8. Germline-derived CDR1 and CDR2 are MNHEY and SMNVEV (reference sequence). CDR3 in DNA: TGTGCCAGCAGGATCGGGACAGGGGGTAGGTCACCCCTCCACTTT. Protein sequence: CASRIGTGGRSPLHF.

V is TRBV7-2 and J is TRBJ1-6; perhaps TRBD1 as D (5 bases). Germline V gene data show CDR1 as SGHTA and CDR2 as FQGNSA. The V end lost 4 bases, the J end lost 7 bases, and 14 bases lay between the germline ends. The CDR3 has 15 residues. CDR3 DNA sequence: TGTGCCAGCAGCTGGGGTCGGGGGAGCAATTCACCCCTCCACTTT. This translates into CASSWGRGSNSPLHF.